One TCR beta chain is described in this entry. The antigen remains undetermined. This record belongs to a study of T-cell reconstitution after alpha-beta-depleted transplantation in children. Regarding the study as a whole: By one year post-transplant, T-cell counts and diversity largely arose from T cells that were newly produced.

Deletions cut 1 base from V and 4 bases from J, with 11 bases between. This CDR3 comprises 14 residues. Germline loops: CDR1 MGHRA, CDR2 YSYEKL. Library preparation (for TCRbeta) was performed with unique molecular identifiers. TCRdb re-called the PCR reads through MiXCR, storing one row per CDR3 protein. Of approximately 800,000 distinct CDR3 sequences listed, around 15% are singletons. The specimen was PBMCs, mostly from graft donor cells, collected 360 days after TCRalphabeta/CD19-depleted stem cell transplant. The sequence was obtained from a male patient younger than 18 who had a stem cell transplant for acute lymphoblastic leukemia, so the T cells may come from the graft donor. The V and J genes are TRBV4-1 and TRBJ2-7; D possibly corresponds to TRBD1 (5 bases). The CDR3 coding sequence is TGCGCCAGCAGCCAAGTACAGGCTTCATACGAGCAGTACTTC. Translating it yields CASSQVQASYEQYF.